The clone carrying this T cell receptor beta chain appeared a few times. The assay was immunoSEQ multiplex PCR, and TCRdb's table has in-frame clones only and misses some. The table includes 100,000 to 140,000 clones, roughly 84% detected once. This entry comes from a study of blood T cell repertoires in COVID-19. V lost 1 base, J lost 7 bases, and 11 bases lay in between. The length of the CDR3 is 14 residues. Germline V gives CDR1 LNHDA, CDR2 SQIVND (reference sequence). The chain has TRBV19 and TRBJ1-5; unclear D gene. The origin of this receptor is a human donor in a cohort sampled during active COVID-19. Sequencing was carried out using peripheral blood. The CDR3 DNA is TGTGCCAGTAGTATAGGCGGGGAGAGACAGCCCCAGCATTTT. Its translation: CASSIGGERQPQHF.